One T cell receptor (beta chain) is described in this entry. The sample originates from a study of blood T cell repertoires in COVID-19. Study information: Acute and convalescent COVID-19 samples came from the United States, Italy and Spain. PBMCs, B-cell-depleted T cells, or T cells were the source of the cDNA or gDNA that made up the material.

The CDR3 totals 12 residues. Germline values: CDR1 MNHEY, CDR2 SVGEGT. V was trimmed by 4 bases and J by 6 bases, leaving 6 bases between them. As handled by the study authors: Nucleated cell counts were estimated from reference gene primer amplification. Sequencing used immunoSEQ multiplex PCR; TCRdb keeps in-frame clones, though not all of them. V and J calls and clone size are those listed in that table; D and trimming were worked out from the DNA. This table has 150,000 to 200,000 clones, approximately 90% appearing once. The chain combines TRBV6-2 or TRBV6-3 with TRBJ2-2; D call uncertain. Sequencing input: peripheral blood. This receptor was identified in a man aged 18-30 years who had recovered from COVID-19. For the CDR3, the DNA is TGTGCCAGCAGTTGGAGATCCGGGGAGCTGTTTTTT. Protein product: CASSWRSGELFF.